A selection of T cell receptor beta chains follows, all from one sample in a study of early T cells in non-severe SARS-CoV-2 infection. TCRdb re-derived calls from the 5' RACE reads in MiXCR, one entry per CDR3 protein. This sample carries 50,000 to 80,000 distinct CDR3 sequences, 4.9% of them seen once, and the ten largest clones take just under 5%. The sample taken for sequencing was whole blood. Receptor source: an adult who was a healthcare worker with PCR-confirmed SARS-CoV-2 infection or an uninfected control (not recorded which). Each CDR3 is given with its conserved first and last residue.

V gene,CDR3 protein
TRBV10-1,CASSEYGGYTF
TRBV5-6,CASSLTAYSYEQYF
TRBV5-4,CASSMRTGGVTDTQYF
TRBV20-1,CSAREEGNYGYTF
TRBV14,CASSPWDRDYEQYF
TRBV5-4,CASSIWDRGNSYEQYF
TRBV28,CASSLPSDYEQYF
TRBV20-1,CSVRGGIGSTDTQYF
TRBV7-2,CASTQNTGELFF
TRBV7-8,CASSPDRGWEKLFF
TRBV7-9,CASSTLATGELFF
TRBV6-2/TRBV6-3,CASTQVKGNTGELFF
TRBV7-8,CASNSGTGLEKLFF
TRBV20-1,CSATTNSEQYF
TRBV2,CASSYDRGWEKLFF
TRBV6-5,CASSTSGAGNTIYF
TRBV5-1,CASSSPFQETQYF
TRBV28,CASSPPGFLYGYTF
TRBV9,CASSVVNNEQFF
TRBV7-2,CASSPRTSVYEQYF
TRBV7-2,CASGKSNTEAFF
TRBV5-1,CASSLGQGRRFYTF
TRBV30,CAWSVPQSSYNSPLHF
TRBV29-1,CSFHTPGTGVNVLTF
TRBV7-2,CASSLSPGGRRDTQYF
TRBV24-1,CATSDTASNQPQHF
TRBV6-2/TRBV6-3,CATALAGSSYNEQFF